The 21 T cell receptor beta chains in this list originate from one sample, sequenced in a study of immune heterogeneity within non-small cell lung tumors. A multiplex PCR containing 32 V primers and 13 J primers was used to amplify TCR beta CDR3. TCRdb reprocessed the multiplex PCR reads with MiXCR, giving one entry per CDR3 protein. The table records a few thousand distinct CDR3 sequences, 26% of them present only once. At approximately 600 ng per sample, bulk tumor genomic DNA provided the template. Biopsies that were spaced far apart were taken, several per primary tumor, during surgery. Curative surgery was undertaken by patients, who had untreated, newly diagnosed non-small cell lung cancer. Source material: lung tumor tissue. These receptors originate from a man aged 60 to 75 with non-small cell lung cancer.

This clonotype is termed medium-sized. The rearrangement links TRBV28 to TRBJ2-3; D perhaps matches TRBD1 (6 bases). Trimming took off 6 bases at V and 3 bases at J, with 16 bases between the two ends. Germline V gene lookup returns CDR1 MDHEN and CDR2 SYDVKM. The CDR3 is 15 residues long. CDR3 in amino acids: CASRSPGTRTDTQYF. In nucleotides, the CDR3 is TGTGCCAGCAGGTCCCCCGGGACAAGGACAGATACGCAGTATTTT.

Judged by abundance, this clonotype is medium-sized. The chain employs TRBV5-5 and TRBJ2-1; 9 nucleotides line up with TRBD2. This CDR3 region has 14 residues. With V trimmed by 0 bases and J by 10 bases, 5 bases remained unmatched. The germline V gene encodes CDR1 SGHKS and CDR2 YYEKEE (reference sequence). CDR3 sequence (DNA): TGTGCCAGCAGCTTGGCCTTAGCGGGAGCGGAGCAGTTCTTC. Translating it yields CASSLALAGAEQFF.

V and J are TRBV20-1 and TRBJ2-5; D perhaps matches TRBD1 (5 bases). This CDR3 is built from 15 residues. Germline CDR1 reads DFQATT; CDR2 reads SNEGSKA (reference sequence). The V end lost 3 bases, the J end lost 4 bases, and 18 bases lay between the germline ends. CDR3 nucleotide sequence: TGCAGTGCTAGTGGGGTTGACAGATACCTAGAGACCCAGTACTTC. It translates to CSASGVDRYLETQYF.

The chain carries TRBV5-4 and TRBJ2-5; 9 nucleotides agree with TRBD2. The CDR3 length is 16 residues. The J segment lost 4 bases and the V segment lost 5 bases, leaving 12 bases of the junction unmatched. From germline, CDR1 is SGHNT and CDR2 YYREEE (reference sequence). The CDR3 DNA sequence: TGTGCCAGCAGTTTAGGCGGGAGGGCCCTAGGAGAGACCCAGTACTTC. It encodes CASSLGGRALGETQYF.

This clonotype was observed a few times. The chain combines TRBV5-1 with TRBJ1-1; no firm D call. CDR3 size: 13 residues. Germline lookup yields CDR1 SGHRS and CDR2 YFSETQ. V gave up 6 bases and J gave up 1 base, with 10 bases separating them. The CDR3 here is CASMGRSNTEAFF. The CDR3 bases are TGCGCCAGCATGGGCCGGTCGAACACTGAAGCTTTCTTT.

This clonotype is labeled as medium-sized. V gene TRBV28 combines with J gene TRBJ2-7; D is possibly TRBD2 (5 bases). Trimming pared 3 bases from V and 3 bases from J, leaving 21 bases between. Germline assignment: CDR1 MDHEN and CDR2 SYDVKM. The CDR3 has 17 amino acids. The CDR3 here is CASSFYPDLLDFYEQYF. CDR3 coding DNA: TGTGCCAGCAGTTTTTACCCGGACCTCCTGGACTTCTACGAGCAGTACTTC.

Comment on this clonotype: A junction end diverges from the germline sequence, so it may reflect a read error. The rearrangement joins TRBV20-1 to TRBJ2-3, with D possibly called TRBD1 or TRBD2 (6 bases each). The CDR3 totals 15 residues. Per the germline V gene, CDR1 is DFQATT and CDR2 is SNEGSKA (reference sequence). The CDR3 loop is CSACGTPSSTDKQYF. Written as DNA, the CDR3 is TGCAGTGCTTGCGGGACACCCTCTAGCACAGATAAGCAGTATTTT.

Relative to its sample, this clonotype is medium-sized (0.01 to 0.1%). The chain carries TRBV5-1 and TRBJ2-3; possible D gene TRBD2, 5 bases. The V gene's germline CDR1 is SGHRS and CDR2 YFSETQ. The CDR3 is 16 amino acids. Deletions cut 7 bases from V and 1 base from J, with 19 bases between. CDR3 sequence (DNA): TGCGCCAGCGGTGAGGAACAGCTAGCCCGCACAGATACGCAGTATTTT. This codes for CASGEEQLARTDTQYF.

This clonotype is medium-sized by share. The chain recombines TRBV12-3 or TRBV12-4 with TRBJ2-1; TRBD2 matches at 11 bases. J gave up 9 bases and V 4 bases, and 8 bases lay outside the gene matches. The CDR3 has 15 amino acids. CDR3 nucleotides: TGTGCCAGCAGTTCAACTAGCGGGAGAACGGGTGAGCAGTTCTTC. Translated: CASSSTSGRTGEQFF.

This clonotype is classed as medium-sized. The CDR3 region is CSARGGENTEAFF. The DNA of the CDR3 is TGCAGCGCCCGGGGGGGAGAGAACACTGAAGCTTTCTTT. This chain joins TRBV29-1 and TRBJ1-1; D possibly corresponds to TRBD1 (5 bases). The V and J ends lost 7 bases and 1 base respectively, with 13 bases between them. This CDR3 has 13 amino acids. Germline CDR1 and CDR2: SQVTM and ANQGSEA.

This clonotype ranks as medium-sized. This chain connects TRBV2 to TRBJ2-5, with 10 nucleotides matching TRBD1. Germline V lookup: CDR1 SNHLY, CDR2 FYNNEI. The CDR3 is 15 amino acids. V shed 6 bases, J shed 4 bases, and the junction held 8 bases outside the gene matches. CDR3 DNA sequence: TGTGCCAGCAGACCCGACAGGGGGCAGCGAGAGACCCAGTACTTC. This gives the protein CASRPDRGQRETQYF.

Comment on this clonotype: A much larger clone differs from this one at a single base, so this may be a read error. V usage is TRBV5-6 and J usage is TRBJ1-5, with 7 bases identical to TRBD1. The CDR3 is 17 amino acids. The germline CDR1 and CDR2 sequences are SGHDT and YYEEEE. The DNA of the CDR3 is TGTGCCAGCAGCTTGTTCCGGGACAGCTATAGCAATCATCCCCAGCATTTT. Translating gives CASSLFRDSYSNHPQHF.

Worth noting for this clonotype: One end of the junction varies from germline; a read error may be responsible. This chain joins TRBV19 and TRBJ1-6; no definite D call. CDR1 is LNHDA and CDR2 is SQIVND in the germline V gene (reference sequence). This CDR3 contains 13 residues. CDR3 amino acids: CASSPGHNSSLHF. The CDR3 DNA reads as TGTGCCAGTAGCCCGGGCCATAATTCATCCCTCCACTTT.

By frequency in the sample, this clonotype is medium-sized. This sequence joins TRBV5-1 and TRBJ2-7; no definite D call. There are 15 residues in the CDR3. V dropped 3 bases and J dropped 0 bases, with 13 bases sitting between them. Germline V gene data show CDR1 as SGHRS and CDR2 as YFSETQ. DNA for the CDR3: TGCGCCAGCAGCTCCCTTCCGACAAGCTCCTACGAGCAGTACTTC. This gives the protein CASSSLPTSSYEQYF.

About this clonotype itself: It may be a read error: a sequence one base away is much more abundant. The gene calls are TRBV11-2 and TRBJ2-2, with D perhaps TRBD2 (6 bases). CDR3 length equals 15 residues. Germline lookup yields CDR1 SGHAT and CDR2 FQNNGV. The CDR3, as DNA: TGTGCCAGCAGCTTAAGCGGAGGGAACACCGGGGATCTGTTTTTT. Translating it yields CASSLSGGNTGDLFF.

This clonotype rates as medium-sized. The rearrangement uses TRBV5-4 and TRBJ1-2, with unresolved D. The germline V gene encodes CDR1 SGHNT and CDR2 YYREEE (reference sequence). The length of the CDR3 is 13 residues. Trimming pared 4 bases from V and 5 bases from J, leaving 12 bases between. CDR3 sequence: CASSTGQDYGYTF. The DNA of the CDR3 is TGTGCCAGCAGCACCGGGCAGGATTATGGCTACACCTTC.

The V gene is TRBV10-3, the J gene TRBJ2-5, with D unclear. The CDR3 has 13 amino acids. Germline V gene lookup returns CDR1 ENHRY and CDR2 SYGVKD. The CDR3 sequence: CAASGQARETQYF. The DNA of the CDR3 is TGTGCAGCGAGTGGCCAGGCCCGAGAGACCCAGTACTTC.

Note on this clonotype: A read error is possible here, since a much larger clone lies one base away. This chain joins TRBV7-2 and TRBJ1-3; a possible D gene is TRBD1 (6 bases). V gave up 7 bases and J gave up 2 bases, with 18 bases separating them. In germline, CDR1 is SGHTA, CDR2 FQGNSA. The CDR3 runs to 16 residues. The CDR3 region is CASTIETGFAGNTIYF. The CDR3 nucleotides are TGTGCCAGCACCATTGAAACAGGGTTCGCTGGAAACACCATATATTTT.

This clonotype is medium-sized (0.01 to 0.1%) within its sample. The rearrangement links TRBV28 to TRBJ1-5; TRBD1 is a possible D gene (6 bases). V shed 4 bases and J shed 6 bases, with 16 bases lying between them. Germline CDR1 MDHEN, CDR2 SYDVKM. The CDR3 contains 15 residues. The CDR3 nucleotides are TGTGCCAGCAGTTACCAACAGGGAGTTAGTCAGCCCCAGCATTTT. It encodes CASSYQQGVSQPQHF.

A remark on this clonotype: Being one base from a much bigger clone, this may be a read error. The J gene is TRBJ2-3, the V gene TRBV24-1; TRBD2 is a possible D gene (6 bases). The germline gives CDR1 KGHDR, CDR2 SFDVKD. This CDR3 has 15 residues. This CDR3 reads CSTSAGGASTDTQYF. The CDR3 DNA sequence: TGTTCCACCAGTGCCGGCGGGGCTAGCACAGATACGCAGTATTTT.

Within the sample, this clonotype is medium-sized (0.01 to 0.1%). V usage is TRBV7-3 and J usage is TRBJ2-5; D is tentatively TRBD1 or TRBD2 (6 bases each). This CDR3 comprises 13 residues. In germline, CDR1 is SGHTA, CDR2 FQGTGA. The V gene lost 6 bases and the J gene lost 5 bases, with 13 bases spanning the gap. CDR3 bases: TGTGCCAGCAGTCTGCTGGGGGGCGAGACCCAGTACTTC. Amino acids: CASSLLGGETQYF. The full variable domain, completed using reference TRBV7-3 and TRBJ2-5, is GAGVSQTPSNKVTEKGKYVELRCDPISGHTALYWYRQSLGQGPEFLIYFQGTGAADDSGLPNDRFFAVRPEGSVSTLKIQRTERGDSAVYLCASSLLGGETQYFGPGTRLLVL.